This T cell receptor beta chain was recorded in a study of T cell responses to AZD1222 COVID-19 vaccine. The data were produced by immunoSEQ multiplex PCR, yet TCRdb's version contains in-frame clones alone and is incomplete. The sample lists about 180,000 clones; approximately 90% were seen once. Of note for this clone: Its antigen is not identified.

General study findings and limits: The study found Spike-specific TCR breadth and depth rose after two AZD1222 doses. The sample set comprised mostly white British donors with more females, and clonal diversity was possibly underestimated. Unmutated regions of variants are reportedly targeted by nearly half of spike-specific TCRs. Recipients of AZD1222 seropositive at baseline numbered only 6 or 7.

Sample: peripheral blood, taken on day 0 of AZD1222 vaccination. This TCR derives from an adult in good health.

For the CDR3, the DNA is TGTGCCAGCAGCTTAGGAAGGGGGTTTTACGAGCAGTACTTC. This encodes CASSLGRGFYEQYF. This sequence joins TRBV13 and TRBJ2-7; weak D call: TRBD1 (6 bases). The germline V gene has CDR1 PRHDT and CDR2 FYEKMQ (reference sequence). Trimming removed 0 bases at V and 4 bases at J, with 10 bases between. This CDR3 comprises 14 residues. Drawing the rest from reference TRBV13 and TRBJ2-7, the complete variable domain is AAGVIQSPRHLIKEKRETATLKCYPIPRHDTVYWYQQGPGQDPQFLISFYEKMQSDKGSIPDRFSAQQFSDYHSELNMSSLELGDSALYFCASSLGRGFYEQYFGPGTRLTVT.